The rows below give T cell receptor beta chains drawn from one sample of a study of CD8 T cells in ankylosing spondylitis. TCRdb reprocessed the 5' RACE reads with MiXCR, giving one entry per CDR3 protein. This sample has 150,000 or so distinct CDR3 sequences, with around 32% found just once. Sequenced sample: synovial fluid, either unsorted or a sorted T cell fraction (not recorded which). Receptors were obtained from a male donor with ankylosing spondylitis. Both conserved end residues are trimmed from each CDR3. Fields, in order: J gene, V gene, CDR3 length, CDR3 protein.

J gene: TRBJ2-1; V gene: TRBV6-1; CDR3 length: 11; CDR3 protein: ASSPNPGNEQF
J gene: TRBJ1-4; V gene: TRBV3-1; CDR3 length: 15; CDR3 protein: ASSPRDRVSTNEKLF
J gene: TRBJ2-3; V gene: TRBV29-1; CDR3 length: 13; CDR3 protein: SVEGLAGLTDTQY
J gene: TRBJ2-2; V gene: TRBV7-2; CDR3 length: 14; CDR3 protein: ASSFMATSNTGELF
J gene: TRBJ1-1; V gene: TRBV6-1; CDR3 length: 11; CDR3 protein: ASKAQGYTEAF
J gene: TRBJ2-2; V gene: TRBV6-2/TRBV6-3; CDR3 length: 11; CDR3 protein: ASRPLWAGELF
J gene: TRBJ2-2; V gene: TRBV6-2/TRBV6-3; CDR3 length: 14; CDR3 protein: AIRGLAGVLAGELF
J gene: TRBJ2-2; V gene: TRBV5-1; CDR3 length: 12; CDR3 protein: ASRSGLNTGELF
J gene: TRBJ2-7; V gene: TRBV7-8; CDR3 length: 15; CDR3 protein: ASSSAETSDNSYEQY
J gene: TRBJ1-5; V gene: TRBV20-1; CDR3 length: 13; CDR3 protein: SASRGQGSNQPQH
J gene: TRBJ1-2; V gene: TRBV7-2; CDR3 length: 13; CDR3 protein: ASSIGQGGLGGYT
J gene: TRBJ1-6; V gene: TRBV5-1; CDR3 length: 13; CDR3 protein: ASSLGPGVRSPLH
J gene: TRBJ2-1; V gene: TRBV6-5; CDR3 length: 16; CDR3 protein: ASSYGTSGASSYNEQF
J gene: TRBJ1-1; V gene: TRBV5-1; CDR3 length: 12; CDR3 protein: ASSVTDPNTEAF
J gene: TRBJ2-7; V gene: TRBV6-1; CDR3 length: 11; CDR3 protein: ASSRDRVYEQY
J gene: TRBJ2-3; V gene: TRBV12-3/TRBV12-4; CDR3 length: 13; CDR3 protein: ASSPSGAHTDTQY
J gene: TRBJ1-5; V gene: TRBV5-5; CDR3 length: 13; CDR3 protein: ASSLAPGGNQPQH